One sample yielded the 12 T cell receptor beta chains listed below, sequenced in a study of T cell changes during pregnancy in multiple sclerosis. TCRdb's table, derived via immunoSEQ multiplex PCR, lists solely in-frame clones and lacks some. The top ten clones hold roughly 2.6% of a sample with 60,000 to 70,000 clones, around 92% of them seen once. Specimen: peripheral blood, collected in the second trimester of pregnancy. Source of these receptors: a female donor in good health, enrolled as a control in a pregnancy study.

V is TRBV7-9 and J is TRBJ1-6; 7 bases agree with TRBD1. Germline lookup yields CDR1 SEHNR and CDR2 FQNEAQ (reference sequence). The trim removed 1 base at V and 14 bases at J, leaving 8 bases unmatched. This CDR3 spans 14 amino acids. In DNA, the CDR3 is TGTGCCAGCAGCTTAGAAGGACAGGTAGCGTCCCTCCACTTT. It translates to CASSLEGQVASLHF.

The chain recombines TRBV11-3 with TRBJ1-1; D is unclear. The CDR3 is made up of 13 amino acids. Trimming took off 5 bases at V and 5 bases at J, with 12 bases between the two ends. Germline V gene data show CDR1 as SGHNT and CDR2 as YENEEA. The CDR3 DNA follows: TGTGCCAGCAGCCTATCCCCCGGGACTGAAGCTTTCTTT. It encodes CASSLSPGTEAFF.

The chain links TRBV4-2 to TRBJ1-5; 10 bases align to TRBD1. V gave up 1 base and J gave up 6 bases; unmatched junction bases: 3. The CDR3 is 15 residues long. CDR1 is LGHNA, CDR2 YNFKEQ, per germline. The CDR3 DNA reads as TGTGCCAGCAGCCAAGCGGGACAGGGGAGTCAGCCCCAGCATTTT. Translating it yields CASSQAGQGSQPQHF.

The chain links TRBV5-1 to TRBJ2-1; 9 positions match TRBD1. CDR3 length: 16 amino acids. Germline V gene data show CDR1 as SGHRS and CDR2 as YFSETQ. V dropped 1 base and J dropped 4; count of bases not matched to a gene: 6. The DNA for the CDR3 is TGCGCCAGCAGCTTGTTAGGGGGACAGGGTTACAATGAGCAGTTCTTC. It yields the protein CASSLLGGQGYNEQFF.

CDR3 DNA sequence: TGTGCCAGCAGTGTCCGAACTTACTCTGGAAACACCATATATTTT. This sequence encodes CASSVRTYSGNTIYF. V gene TRBV2 combines with J gene TRBJ1-3, with D hard to call. V was cut by 4 bases and J by 0 bases, with 10 bases left in between. Germline CDR1 SNHLY, CDR2 FYNNEI. The CDR3 sequence is 15 residues long. Supplemented by reference TRBV2 and TRBJ1-3, the full variable domain reads EPEVTQTPSHQVTQMGQEVILRCVPISNHLYFYWYRQILGQKVEFLVSFYNNEISEKSEIFDDQFSVERPDGSNFTLKIRSTKLEDSAMYFCASSVRTYSGNTIYFGEGSWLTVV.

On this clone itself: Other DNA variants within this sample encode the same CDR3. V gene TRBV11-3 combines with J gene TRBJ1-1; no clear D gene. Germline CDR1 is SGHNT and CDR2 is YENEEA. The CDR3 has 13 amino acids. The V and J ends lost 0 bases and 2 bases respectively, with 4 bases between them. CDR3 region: CASSLELNTEAFF. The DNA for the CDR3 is TGTGCCAGCAGCTTAGAACTCAACACTGAAGCTTTCTTT.

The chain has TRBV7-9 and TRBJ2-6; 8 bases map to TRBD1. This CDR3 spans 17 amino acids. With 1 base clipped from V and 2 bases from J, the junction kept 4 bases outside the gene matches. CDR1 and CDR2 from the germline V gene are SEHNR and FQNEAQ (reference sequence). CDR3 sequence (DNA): TGTGCCAGCAGCTTAGGTAGGACAGGGCCTGGGGCCAACGTCCTGACTTTC. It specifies CASSLGRTGPGANVLTF. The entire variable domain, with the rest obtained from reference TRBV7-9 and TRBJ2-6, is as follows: DTGVSQNPRHKITKRGQNVTFRCDPISEHNRLYWYRQTLGQGPEFLTYFQNEAQLEKSRLLSDRFSAERPKGSFSTLEIQRTEQGDSAMYLCASSLGRTGPGANVLTFGAGSRLTVL.

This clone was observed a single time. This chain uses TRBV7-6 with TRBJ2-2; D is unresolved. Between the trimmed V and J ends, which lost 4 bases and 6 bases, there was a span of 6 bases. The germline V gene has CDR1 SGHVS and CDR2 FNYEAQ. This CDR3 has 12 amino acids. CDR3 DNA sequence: TGTGCCAGCAGCTCCTTTGCCGGGGAGCTGTTTTTT. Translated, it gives CASSSFAGELFF.

Written as DNA, the CDR3 is TGTGCCAGCAGCCCGGTGTCAGGGAAGGTCCATGAGCAGTTCTTC. As protein: CASSPVSGKVHEQFF. The chain links TRBV7-9 to TRBJ2-1, with D possibly TRBD1 on 5 matching bases. CDR1 and CDR2 from the germline V gene are SEHNR and FQNEAQ (reference sequence). V was clipped by 5 bases and J by 8 bases, with 19 bases between them. The CDR3 extends over 15 amino acids.

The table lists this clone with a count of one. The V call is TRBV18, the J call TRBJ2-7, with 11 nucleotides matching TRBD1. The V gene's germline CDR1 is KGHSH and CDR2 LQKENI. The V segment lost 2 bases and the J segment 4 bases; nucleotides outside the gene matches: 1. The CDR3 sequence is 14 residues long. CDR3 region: CASSPGTGGYEQYF. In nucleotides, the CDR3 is TGTGCCAGCTCACCAGGGACAGGGGGGTACGAGCAGTACTTC.

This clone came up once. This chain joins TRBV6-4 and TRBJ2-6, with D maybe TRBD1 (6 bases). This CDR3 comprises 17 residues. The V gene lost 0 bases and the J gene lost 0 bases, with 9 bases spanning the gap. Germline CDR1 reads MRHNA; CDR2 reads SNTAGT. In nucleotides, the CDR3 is TGTGCCAGCAGTGACTCGGAAGGGGGCTCTGGGGCCAACGTCCTGACTTTC. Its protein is CASSDSEGGSGANVLTF.

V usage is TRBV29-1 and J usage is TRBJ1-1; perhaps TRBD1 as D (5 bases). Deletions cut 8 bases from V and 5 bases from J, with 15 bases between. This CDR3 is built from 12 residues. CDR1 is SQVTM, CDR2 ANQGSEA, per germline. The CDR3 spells CSSLGGGTEAFF. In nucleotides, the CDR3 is TGCAGCTCACTGGGGGGAGGTACTGAAGCTTTCTTT. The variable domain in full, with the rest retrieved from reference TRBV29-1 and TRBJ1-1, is SAVISQKPSRDICQRGTSLTIQCQVDSQVTMMFWYRQQPGQSLTLIATANQGSEATYESGFVIDKFPISRPNLTFSTLTVSNMSPEDSSIYLCSSLGGGTEAFFGQGTRLTVV.